This paragraph reports one T cell receptor beta chain. Its antigen is currently not known. It has no much larger one-base neighbor in the sample; base qualities were not kept. Library preparation was by the immunoSEQ multiplex PCR assay. Turning to the authors' computational methods: A statistical classification framework was developed to diagnose cytomegalovirus status using the catalog of TCR beta chain sequences. Not all clones reach the TCRdb copy of this immuneACCESS table, which keeps in-frame sequences only. Checked studies attribute under half of the gap to unresolved V genes and leave the rest unexplained. For V, J and clone size, that table is used; D and trimming come from the DNA. The sample table holds approximately 180,000 clones, of which about 87% were seen once. Of the sample, roughly 1.3% falls within the top ten clones. Donors formed part of the validation cohort, which comprised fewer than 150 subjects and was distinct from the first cohort of under 850 subjects.

The data derive from a study of cytomegalovirus exposure and HLA in healthy donors (dated by TCRdb to the late 2010s). With respect to the entire study: A later analysis indicated that the roughly 120 validation repertoires were generated on the platform also employed for the 650 to 850 repertoires of the first cohort. The study was designed to test whether signatures of past pathogen exposure could be identified by cataloging public T cell receptors. Along with the approximately 620-subject first cohort, a separate validation cohort of roughly 110 different subjects was used. To predict cytomegalovirus infection status, the study combined high-throughput TCR immunosequencing, statistical association of individual TCRs with disease status, and machine learning.

What the work shows at the level of the full study, not this receptor alone: Three of the identified cytomegalovirus-associated TCR beta chains were confirmed in vitro to be specific for cytomegalovirus antigens. Most TCR sequences were observed very rarely across donors, whereas some public TCRs were present in many individuals. The classifier was reported to diagnose cytomegalovirus status with high specificity and sensitivity in both the original and validation cohorts. The authors suggested that the approach could potentially be extended to other disease states and immunological phenotypes. A later analysis lacked HLA typing for the validation cohort, so it scored co-occurrence in that cohort across all 120 repertoires. The study gave a list of about 150 TCR beta chains associated with cytomegalovirus. A later analysis found that TCRs clustered in the first cohort also tended to co-occur in the 95 to 150 validation repertoires, with just under 95% of cluster scores above 0.

Sample: PBMCs. This TCR was recovered from a young woman in good health and CMV-seronegative.

The DNA is TGTGCCAGCAGCCAAGATTTGGAGGGGGCGGCTTTCTTT. Its protein product is CASSQDLEGAAFF. The chain links TRBV14 with TRBJ1-1; the junction holds 7 bases that match TRBD1. The germline V gene yields SGHDN for CDR1 and FVKESK for CDR2. Relative to germline, V is missing 0 bases and J is missing 11 bases, with 6 bases of the junction outside any gene match. There are 13 amino acids in the CDR3, from cysteine to phenylalanine inclusive. Only the CDR3 portion is preserved as DNA: 39 bases, with reading frame beginning at the first base.